One and the same sample provided the 25 T cell receptor beta chains below, sequenced in a study of CD8 T cells in Susac syndrome. Reverse transcription of roughly 0.5 to 1 ug RNA was carried out with random hexamers. TCRdb reanalysed the immunoSEQ multiplex PCR reads using MiXCR and keeps one entry per CDR3 protein. The sample has almost 450,000 distinct CDR3 sequences, approximately 89% seen once. Material: CD8+ T cells from PBMCs. Receptors originate from a human donor with multiple sclerosis.

This rearrangement joins TRBV6-1 to TRBJ2-7; D is unresolved. CDR1 is MNHNS, CDR2 SASEGT, per germline. V dropped 0 bases and J dropped 7 bases, with 7 bases sitting between them. The CDR3 has 12 amino acids. In DNA, the CDR3 is TGTGCCAGCAGTGAAGCCTGGCCGGAGCAGTACTTC. This gives the protein CASSEAWPEQYF.

The chain links TRBV4-1 to TRBJ2-7; the D is unclear. Trimming took 4 bases from V and 2 from J, leaving 15 bases between them. The CDR3 spans 15 residues. Germline V lookup: CDR1 MGHRA, CDR2 YSYEKL. The CDR3 DNA reads as TGCGCCAGCAGCCCCGCTTTCCCTACAACCTACGAGCAGTACTTC. Encoded protein: CASSPAFPTTYEQYF.

The gene calls are TRBV7-9 and TRBJ2-7; 9 nucleotides match TRBD1. This CDR3 contains 16 residues. V gave up 4 bases and J gave up 0 bases; unmatched junction bases: 7. CDR1 SEHNR and CDR2 FQNEAQ come from the germline V gene (reference sequence). The CDR3 protein is CASSSARDRASYEQYF. The CDR3 DNA is TGTGCCAGCAGCTCCGCCCGGGACAGGGCCTCCTACGAGCAGTACTTC.

The chain joins TRBV6-2 or TRBV6-3 to TRBJ1-1; D remains unclear. CDR3 length: 12 residues. Germline CDR1 MNHEY, CDR2 SVGEGT. Trimming stripped 4 bases from V and 4 bases from J, with 7 bases between. The CDR3 DNA reads TGTGCCAGCAGTTCAGGCCGCACTGAAGCTTTCTTT. It translates to CASSSGRTEAFF.

The J gene is TRBJ2-7, the V gene TRBV29-1; the D call may be TRBD1 or TRBD2 (5 bases each). The germline V gene has CDR1 SQVTM and CDR2 ANQGSEA. This CDR3 spans 13 amino acids. Between the trimmed V and J ends, which lost 6 bases and 3 bases, there was a span of 15 bases. CDR3 loop: CSVPGPTIYEQYF. In DNA form, the CDR3 reads TGCAGCGTGCCGGGACCAACGATCTACGAGCAGTACTTC.

The V gene is TRBV19, the J gene TRBJ2-1; D remains unclear. The CDR3 spans 14 residues. Trimming left V 6 bases short and J 5 bases short, with 14 bases between. The V gene's germline CDR1 is LNHDA and CDR2 SQIVND (reference sequence). CDR3 in DNA: TGTGCCAGTAGCAAGCCTTCGATTGACAATGAGCAGTTCTTC. Encoded protein: CASSKPSIDNEQFF.

This clonotype was seen a handful of times. This chain uses TRBV20-1 with TRBJ2-3, with D possibly matching TRBD2 (6 bases). Germline-derived CDR1 and CDR2 are DFQATT and SNEGSKA (reference sequence). The V end lost 4 bases, the J end lost 2 bases, and 16 bases lay between the germline ends. The CDR3 runs 15 residues. CDR3 sequence reads: CSAMPRDSYTDTQYF. The CDR3 DNA reads TGCAGTGCTATGCCCCGGGACTCCTACACAGATACGCAGTATTTT.

This rearrangement joins TRBV12-3 or TRBV12-4 to TRBJ2-2, with unresolved D. The CDR3 consists of 14 residues. V was pared by 3 bases and J by 6 bases, with 11 bases between. The CDR3 bases are TGTGCCAGCAGTTTGGCCTCGTCGGCCGGGGAGCTGTTTTTT. As protein: CASSLASSAGELFF.

The V gene is TRBV6-6, the J gene TRBJ2-5; possible D gene TRBD2, 5 bases. V lost 1 base and J 1 base, leaving 7 bases between the germline ends. The CDR3 is 14 amino acids. Germline V CDR1 and CDR2: MNHNY, SVGAGI (reference sequence). Written as DNA, the CDR3 is TGTGCCAGCAGTTACTTAGCGCGCCAAGAGACCCAGTACTTC. Translated: CASSYLARQETQYF.

The table lists this clonotype with a count of one. The chain couples TRBV29-1 to TRBJ1-1; D unclear. Germline CDR1 and CDR2: SQVTM and ANQGSEA. This CDR3 spans 11 amino acids. V was cut by 3 bases and J by 7 bases, with 9 bases left in between. CDR3 sequence (DNA): TGCAGCGTTGAGACGGCGGTTGAAGCTTTCTTT. Encoded protein: CSVETAVEAFF. Full variable domain (remainder filled in from reference TRBV29-1 and TRBJ1-1): SAVISQKPSRDICQRGTSLTIQCQVDSQVTMMFWYRQQPGQSLTLIATANQGSEATYESGFVIDKFPISRPNLTFSTLTVSNMSPEDSSIYLCSVETAVEAFFGQGTRLTVV.

The chain recombines TRBV12-3 or TRBV12-4 with TRBJ2-1, with D possibly being TRBD2 (6 bases). The CDR3 covers 14 residues. V lost 8 bases and J lost 1, with 12 bases in between. The CDR3 bases are TGTGCCAGCGGGGAGGAGCAGTCCTACAATGAGCAGTTCTTC. Amino acids: CASGEEQSYNEQFF.

This clonotype was recorded once. The V call is TRBV5-8, the J call TRBJ1-1; D remains ambiguous. The CDR3 sequence is 12 residues long. V lost 6 bases to trimming and J lost 5 bases, with 11 bases between them. Germline V gene sequence: CDR1 SGHTS, CDR2 YDEGEE. CDR3 residues: CASNYIGTEAFF. The DNA for the CDR3 is TGTGCCAGCAACTATATTGGGACTGAAGCTTTCTTT.

The chain recombines TRBV4-1 with TRBJ2-7, with D unclear. V lost 4 bases and J lost 7, with 14 bases in between. The germline V gene encodes CDR1 MGHRA and CDR2 YSYEKL. This CDR3 is 13 amino acids long. CDR3 nucleotides: TGCGCCAGCAGCCTCCTTCAAGCAGATGAGCAGTACTTC. This sequence encodes CASSLLQADEQYF.

The rearrangement links TRBV19 to TRBJ1-2; D is ambiguous. V lost 3 bases and J lost 2, with 10 bases in between. Germline CDR1 reads LNHDA; CDR2 reads SQIVND (reference sequence). The CDR3 is made up of 14 amino acids. CDR3 in DNA: TGTGCCAGTAGTATGATCGAAGGGAACTATGGCTACACCTTC. Protein sequence: CASSMIEGNYGYTF. The full variable domain, completed using reference TRBV19 and TRBJ1-2, is DGGITQSPKYLFRKEGQNVTLSCEQNLNHDAMYWYRQDPGQGLRLIYYSQIVNDFQKGDIAEGYSVSREKKESFPLTVTSAQKNPTAFYLCASSMIEGNYGYTFGSGTRLTVV.

The chain couples TRBV4-1 to TRBJ1-3; tentative D call: TRBD1 (5 bases). The germline V and J ends were trimmed by 8 bases and 4 bases, with 15 bases remaining between them. CDR3 length: 14 residues. Germline values: CDR1 MGHRA, CDR2 YSYEKL. The CDR3 region is CASGGVSSGNTIYF. The CDR3 DNA sequence: TGCGCCAGCGGGGGAGTGTCTTCAGGAAACACCATATATTTT.

CDR3 amino acids: CAWSLSGDTEAFF. The CDR3 nucleotides read TGTGCCTGGAGTCTGTCCGGGGACACTGAAGCTTTCTTT. V and J are TRBV30 and TRBJ1-1, with D unclear. This CDR3 contains 13 residues. V lost 2 bases, J lost 3 bases, and 10 bases lay in between. CDR1 is GTSNPN and CDR2 is SVGIG in the germline V gene (reference sequence).

In regard to this clonotype: Since the CDR3 does not end with the conserved phenylalanine or tryptophan, this likely comes from a read error. CDR3 loop: CASTLDRVNGYTC. In DNA form, the CDR3 reads TGTGCCAGCACGCTGGACAGGGTGAATGGCTACACCTGC. The chain employs TRBV5-4 and TRBJ1-2, with TRBD1 matching over 8 bases. There are 13 residues in the CDR3. Per the germline V gene, CDR1 is SGHNT and CDR2 is YYREEE (reference sequence). V lost 6 bases, J lost 6 bases, and 7 bases stayed unmatched.

This clonotype has a handful of counts. This sequence joins TRBV19 and TRBJ2-5; 12 bases match TRBD2. The germline CDR1 and CDR2 sequences are LNHDA and SQIVND (reference sequence). CDR3 length equals 16 residues. With V trimmed by 5 bases and J by 4 bases, 8 bases remained unmatched. The CDR3 DNA reads TGTGCCAGTAGTCCGAAGACTAGCGGGAGAGGAGAGACCCAGTACTTC. Amino acids: CASSPKTSGRGETQYF. Variable domain in full (rest from reference TRBV19 and TRBJ2-5): DGGITQSPKYLFRKEGQNVTLSCEQNLNHDAMYWYRQDPGQGLRLIYYSQIVNDFQKGDIAEGYSVSREKKESFPLTVTSAQKNPTAFYLCASSPKTSGRGETQYFGPGTRLLVL.

The V and J genes are TRBV12-3 or TRBV12-4 and TRBJ1-4; 10 bases are a match to TRBD1. CDR3 length equals 16 residues. Germline trimming cut 5 bases from V and 3 bases from J; bases unmatched to any gene: 6. In DNA form, the CDR3 reads TGTGCCAGCAGTCCACGGGACAGGGGTGCTAATGAAAAACTGTTTTTT. Translated, it gives CASSPRDRGANEKLFF.

This clonotype was recorded a few times. The chain has TRBV6-1 and TRBJ2-6; TRBD2 is a possible D gene (5 bases). Germline lookup yields CDR1 MNHNS and CDR2 SASEGT. The length of the CDR3 is 15 residues. Trimming shortened V by 4 bases and J by 0 bases, and 7 bases separated the two germline ends. CDR3 amino acids: CASSAEGSGANVLTF. The DNA of the CDR3 is TGTGCCAGCAGTGCCGAGGGCTCTGGGGCCAACGTCCTGACTTTC.

The chain employs TRBV3-1 and TRBJ2-7, with 11 bases identical to TRBD2. CDR3 length: 15 amino acids. The J segment lost 4 bases and the V segment lost 0 bases, leaving 2 bases of the junction unmatched. Germline CDR1 LGHDT, CDR2 YNNKEL (reference sequence). Here the CDR3 DNA reads TGTGCCAGCAGCCAAGAAGGACTAGCGGGTTACGAGCAGTACTTC. Translation gives CASSQEGLAGYEQYF.

J is TRBJ2-7 and V is TRBV27; 8 bases line up with TRBD1. Germline CDR1 reads MNHEY; CDR2 reads SMNVEV (reference sequence). This CDR3 is 14 amino acids long. The ends lost 8 bases at V and 3 bases at J; junction bases unmatched: 9. The chain's CDR3 is CASAGTGGYYEQYF. As DNA, the CDR3 is TGTGCCAGCGCAGGGACAGGAGGCTACTACGAGCAGTACTTC.

The CDR3 sequence is CSARDLGGNQPQHF. In DNA form, the CDR3 reads TGCAGTGCTAGAGACTTAGGGGGGAATCAGCCCCAGCATTTT. The genes are TRBV20-1 and TRBJ1-5; D may be TRBD1 (6 bases). V was shortened by 0 bases and J by 4 bases, with 10 bases between the two germline ends. The CDR3 has 14 residues. Looked up from germline, CDR1 is DFQATT and CDR2 is SNEGSKA (reference sequence).

CDR3 amino acids: CATATEGGIDNEQFF. The CDR3 DNA is TGTGCCACCGCGACTGAGGGGGGTATAGACAATGAGCAGTTCTTC. The J gene is TRBJ2-1, the V gene TRBV24-1; D may correspond to TRBD1 or TRBD2 (6 bases each). Between the trimmed V and J ends, which lost 9 bases and 5 bases, there was a span of 19 bases. CDR1 is KGHDR and CDR2 is SFDVKD in the germline V gene. CDR3 length: 15 residues.

This chain joins TRBV28 and TRBJ1-1; the D gene is possibly TRBD1 (6 bases). Per the germline V gene, CDR1 is MDHEN and CDR2 is SYDVKM. CDR3 length equals 16 residues. V dropped 3 bases and J dropped 1 base, with 15 bases sitting between them. The CDR3 region is CASSLVAAGQNTEAFF. Written as DNA, the CDR3 is TGTGCCAGCAGTTTGGTAGCTGCGGGACAGAACACTGAAGCTTTCTTT.